This record concerns one T cell receptor beta chain sequence. The specificity of this receptor is unknown. No base-level quality is on record; no much larger clone is a single base apart. V and J are truncated by 6 bases and 8 bases respectively, leaving an intervening sequence of 8 bases. CDR3 length: 11 amino acids, cysteine to phenylalanine. Of all the DNA, just the CDR3 is kept, 33 bases in frame from base 1. This record belongs to a study of blood T cell repertoires in COVID-19 (dated by TCRdb to 2020 to 2022). Background on the whole study: Collaborator samples came from the United States, Italy and Spain and covered acute and convalescent phases of COVID-19. A freely available public database, intended as a resource for researchers studying the immune response to SARS-CoV-2, is where the repertoires were released. The material from the prospective study consisted of cDNA or gDNA derived from T cells, B-cell-depleted T cells, or PBMCs. The dataset comprised deeply sampled blood TCRbeta repertoires from subjects exposed to, actively infected with, or recovered from COVID-19. Where available, HLA class I and class II types were obtained from metadata supplied by the sample provider rather than from assay-based typing. The samples were drawn from two sources: the first 160 participants of the ongoing ImmuneRACE study, and 1,200 or so subjects contributed by 6 global collaborators. A de-identified subject ID, COVID-19 status, age in years and sex were almost always included in the sample metadata. Study-wide conclusions, independent of this receptor: Clinical and demographic metadata were provided uncurated, with the amount varying by source and participant.

Collaborating institutions collected whole blood in K2EDTA tubes following their own protocols. For TCRbeta analysis, collaborator samples were shipped as frozen whole blood, as isolated PBMCs, or as DNA extracted from either sample type. TCRbeta CDR3 regions were amplified from genomic DNA using the immunoSEQ Assay, a bias-controlled multiplex PCR. Regarding the original processing steps: Within the assay, amplification of reference gene primers was used to estimate how many nucleated cells each sample contained. To quantify the absolute abundance of each unique TCRbeta CDR3 rearrangement, sequence reads were collapsed and filtered. For each sample, productive Simpson clonality was calculated by taking the square root of Simpson's diversity index across productive rearrangements. In its TCRdb copy, this immuneACCESS table keeps in-frame sequences only and misses some clones. Where compared with another copy, unresolved V genes explain less than half of these, and the others have no known cause. D and trimming come from the DNA, and the V and J calls and clone size come from that table. The sample table shows 150,000 or so clones, and more than 70% are seen once. 10% of the sample lies in the top ten.

The sequenced sample was peripheral blood. This clonotype originated in a man in his fifties with acute or convalescent COVID-19. This receptor chain uses TRBV12-3 or TRBV12-4 and TRBJ2-1; the D segment cannot be called with confidence. The nucleotide sequence reads as follows: TGTGCCAGCAGGCAACGGGATGAGCAGTTCTTC. Protein translation: CASRQRDEQFF.